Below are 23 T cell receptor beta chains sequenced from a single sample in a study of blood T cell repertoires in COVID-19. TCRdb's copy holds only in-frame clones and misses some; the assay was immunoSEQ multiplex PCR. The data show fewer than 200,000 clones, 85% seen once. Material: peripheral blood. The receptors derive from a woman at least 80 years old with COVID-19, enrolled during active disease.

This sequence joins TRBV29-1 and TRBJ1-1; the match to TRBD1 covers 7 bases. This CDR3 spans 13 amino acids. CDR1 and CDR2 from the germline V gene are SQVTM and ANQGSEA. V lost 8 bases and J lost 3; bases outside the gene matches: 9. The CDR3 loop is CSTRTGGDTEAFF. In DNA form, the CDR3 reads TGCAGCACCCGGACAGGTGGGGACACTGAAGCTTTCTTT.

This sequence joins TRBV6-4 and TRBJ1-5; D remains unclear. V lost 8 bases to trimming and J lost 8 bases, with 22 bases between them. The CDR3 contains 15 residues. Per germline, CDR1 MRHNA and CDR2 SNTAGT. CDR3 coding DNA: TGTGCCAGCCCTTTAGACACCGACCTAGCGAAGCCCCAGCATTTT. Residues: CASPLDTDLAKPQHF.

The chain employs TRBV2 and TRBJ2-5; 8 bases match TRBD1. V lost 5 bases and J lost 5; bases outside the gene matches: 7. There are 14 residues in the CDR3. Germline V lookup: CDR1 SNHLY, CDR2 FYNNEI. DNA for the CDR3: TGTGCCAGCAGTTCTCAGGGGGCCGGGGAGACCCAGTACTTC. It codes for CASSSQGAGETQYF.

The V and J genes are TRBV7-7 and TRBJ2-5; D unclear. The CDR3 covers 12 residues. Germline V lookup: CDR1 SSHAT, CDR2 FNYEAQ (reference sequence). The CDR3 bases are TGTGCTATCGAGTCCGCTGGAGAGACCCAGTACTTC. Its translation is CAIESAGETQYF.

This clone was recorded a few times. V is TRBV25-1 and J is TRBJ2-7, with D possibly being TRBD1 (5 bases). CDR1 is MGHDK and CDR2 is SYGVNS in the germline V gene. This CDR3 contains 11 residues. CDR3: CAGDGTYEQYF. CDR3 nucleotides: TGTGCAGGGGATGGTACCTACGAGCAGTACTTC.

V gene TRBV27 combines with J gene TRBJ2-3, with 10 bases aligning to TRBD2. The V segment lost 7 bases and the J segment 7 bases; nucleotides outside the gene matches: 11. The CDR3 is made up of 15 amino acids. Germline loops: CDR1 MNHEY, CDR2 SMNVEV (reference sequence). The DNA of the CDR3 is TGTGCCAGCACCCAAGGGTCTAGCGGGAGATATACGCAGTATTTT. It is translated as CASTQGSSGRYTQYF.

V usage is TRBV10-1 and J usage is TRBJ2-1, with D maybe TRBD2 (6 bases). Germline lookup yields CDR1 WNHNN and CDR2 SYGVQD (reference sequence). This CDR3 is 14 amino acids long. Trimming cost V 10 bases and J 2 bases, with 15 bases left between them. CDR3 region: CATNRRAPYNEQFF. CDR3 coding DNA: TGCGCCACCAACAGGAGGGCCCCCTACAATGAGCAGTTCTTC.

Written as DNA, the CDR3 is TGTGCCAGCCAGGGGATATCCTCATGGGACTATGGCTACACCTTC. Its translation: CASQGISSWDYGYTF. The rearrangement joins TRBV2 to TRBJ1-2; TRBD1 might be the D (6 bases). Germline CDR1 SNHLY, CDR2 FYNNEI. The CDR3 has 15 residues. With 8 bases removed from V and 3 bases from J, the gap between germline ends came to 19 bases.

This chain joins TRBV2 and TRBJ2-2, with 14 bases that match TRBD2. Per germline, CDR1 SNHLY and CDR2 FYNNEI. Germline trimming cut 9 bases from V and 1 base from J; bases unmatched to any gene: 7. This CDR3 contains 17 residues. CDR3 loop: CASTGLAGGQNTGELFF. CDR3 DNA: TGTGCCAGTACCGGACTAGCGGGGGGCCAGAACACCGGGGAGCTGTTTTTT. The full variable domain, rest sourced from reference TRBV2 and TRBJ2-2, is EPEVTQTPSHQVTQMGQEVILRCVPISNHLYFYWYRQILGQKVEFLVSFYNNEISEKSEIFDDQFSVERPDGSNFTLKIRSTKLEDSAMYFCASTGLAGGQNTGELFFGEGSRLTVL.

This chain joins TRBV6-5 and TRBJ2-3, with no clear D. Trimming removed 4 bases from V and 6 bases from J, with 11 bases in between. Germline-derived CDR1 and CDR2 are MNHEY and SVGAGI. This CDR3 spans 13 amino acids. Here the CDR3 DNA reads TGTGCCAGCAGTTCCGACTTTTCGGATACGCAGTATTTT. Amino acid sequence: CASSSDFSDTQYF.

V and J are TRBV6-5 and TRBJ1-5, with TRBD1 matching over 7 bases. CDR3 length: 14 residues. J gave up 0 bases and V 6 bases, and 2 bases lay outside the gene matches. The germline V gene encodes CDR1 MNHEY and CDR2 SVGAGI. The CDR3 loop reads CASRTGISNQPQHF. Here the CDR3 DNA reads TGTGCCAGCAGGACAGGGATTAGCAATCAGCCCCAGCATTTT.

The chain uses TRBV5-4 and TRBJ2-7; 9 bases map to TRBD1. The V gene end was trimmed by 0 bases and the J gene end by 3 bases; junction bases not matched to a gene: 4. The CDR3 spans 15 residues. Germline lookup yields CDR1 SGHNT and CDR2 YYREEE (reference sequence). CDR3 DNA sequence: TGTGCCAGCAGCTTGGCCGGGACAGGGCTCTACGAGCAGTACTTC. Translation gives CASSLAGTGLYEQYF.

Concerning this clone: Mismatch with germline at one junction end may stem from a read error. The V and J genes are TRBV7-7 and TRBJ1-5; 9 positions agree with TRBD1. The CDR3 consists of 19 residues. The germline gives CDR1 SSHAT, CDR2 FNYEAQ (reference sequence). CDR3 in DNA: TGTGCTAGCAGCTTCCTCAGCCGGGACAGGGAACATAGCAATCAGCCCCAGCATTTT. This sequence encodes CASSFLSRDREHSNQPQHF.

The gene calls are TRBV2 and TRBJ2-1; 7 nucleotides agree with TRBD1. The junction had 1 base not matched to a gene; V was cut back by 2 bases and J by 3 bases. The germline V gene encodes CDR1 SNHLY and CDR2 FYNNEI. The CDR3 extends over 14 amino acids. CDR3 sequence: CASSERTGYNEQFF. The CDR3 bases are TGTGCCAGCAGTGAAAGGACAGGCTACAATGAGCAGTTCTTC.

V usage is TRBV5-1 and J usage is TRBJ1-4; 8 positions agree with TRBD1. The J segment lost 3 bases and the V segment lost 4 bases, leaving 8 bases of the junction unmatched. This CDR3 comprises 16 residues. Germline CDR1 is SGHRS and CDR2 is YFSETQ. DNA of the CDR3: TGCGCCAGCAGCGTACAGGGGGAAGGGTCTAATGAAAAACTGTTTTTT. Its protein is CASSVQGEGSNEKLFF.

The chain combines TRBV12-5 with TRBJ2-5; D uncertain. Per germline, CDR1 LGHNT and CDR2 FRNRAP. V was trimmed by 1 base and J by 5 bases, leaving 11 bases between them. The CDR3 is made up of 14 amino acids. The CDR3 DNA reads TGTGCTAGTGGTTTGGACAGCCGTAGTGAGACCCAGTACTTC. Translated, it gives CASGLDSRSETQYF.

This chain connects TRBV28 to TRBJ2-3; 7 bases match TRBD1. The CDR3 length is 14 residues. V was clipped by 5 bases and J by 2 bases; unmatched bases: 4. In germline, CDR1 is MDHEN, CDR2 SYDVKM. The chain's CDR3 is CASSPDRATDTQYF. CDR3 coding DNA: TGTGCCAGCAGTCCCGACAGGGCCACAGATACGCAGTATTTT.

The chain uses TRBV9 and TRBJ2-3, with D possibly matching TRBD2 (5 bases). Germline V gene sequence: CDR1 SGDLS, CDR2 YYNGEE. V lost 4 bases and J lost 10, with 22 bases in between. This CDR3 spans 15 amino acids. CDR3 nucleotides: TGTGCCAGCAGCCCCGCCCCGGCTAGCTCCGGGGCGCAGTATTTT. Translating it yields CASSPAPASSGAQYF.

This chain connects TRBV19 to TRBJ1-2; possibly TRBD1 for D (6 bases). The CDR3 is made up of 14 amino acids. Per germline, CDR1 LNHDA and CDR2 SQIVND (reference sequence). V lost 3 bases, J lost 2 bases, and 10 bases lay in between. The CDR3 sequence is CASSIGRGNYGYTF. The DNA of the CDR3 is TGTGCCAGTAGTATCGGCAGGGGCAACTATGGCTACACCTTC.

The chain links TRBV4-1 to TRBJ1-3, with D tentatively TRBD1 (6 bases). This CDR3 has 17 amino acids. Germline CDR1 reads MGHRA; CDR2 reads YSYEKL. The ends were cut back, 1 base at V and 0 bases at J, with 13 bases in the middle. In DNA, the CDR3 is TGCGCCAGCAGCCAAGTACCGGGACACTCCTCTGGAAACACCATATATTTT. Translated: CASSQVPGHSSGNTIYF.

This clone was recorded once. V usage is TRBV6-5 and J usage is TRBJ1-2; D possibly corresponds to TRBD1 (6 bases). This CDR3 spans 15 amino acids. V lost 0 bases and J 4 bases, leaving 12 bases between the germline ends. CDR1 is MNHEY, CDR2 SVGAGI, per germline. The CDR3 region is CASSYSTGGPYGYTF. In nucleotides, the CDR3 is TGTGCCAGCAGTTACTCGACTGGGGGCCCCTATGGCTACACCTTC.

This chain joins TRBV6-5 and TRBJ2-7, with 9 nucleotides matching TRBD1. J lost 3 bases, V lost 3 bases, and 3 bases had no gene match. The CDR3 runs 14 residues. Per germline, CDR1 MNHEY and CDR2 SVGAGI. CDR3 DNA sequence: TGTGCCAGCAGTTATCCGGGACAGGGCTACGAGCAGTACTTC. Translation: CASSYPGQGYEQYF.

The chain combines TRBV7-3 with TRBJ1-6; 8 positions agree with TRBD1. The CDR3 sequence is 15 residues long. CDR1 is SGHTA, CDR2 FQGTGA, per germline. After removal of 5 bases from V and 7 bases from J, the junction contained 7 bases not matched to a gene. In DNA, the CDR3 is TGTGCCAGCAGCGAACAACAGGGGGGCAATTCACCCCTCCACTTT. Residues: CASSEQQGGNSPLHF. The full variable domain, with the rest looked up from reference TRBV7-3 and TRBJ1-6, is GAGVSQTPSNKVTEKGKYVELRCDPISGHTALYWYRQSLGQGPEFLIYFQGTGAADDSGLPNDRFFAVRPEGSVSTLKIQRTERGDSAVYLCASSEQQGGNSPLHFGNGTRLTVT.